The rows below give T cell receptor beta chains drawn from one sample of a study of shared clonotypes between healthy human individuals. The data were produced by immunoSEQ multiplex PCR, yet TCRdb's version contains in-frame clones alone and is incomplete. Counted here are a few hundred thousand clones, around 78% occurring once; the ten biggest clones make up 12%. What was sequenced was PBMCs. The receptor source for this set is a woman aged 35 to 49 in good health. Some clones in this sample may be carry-over from other donors' samples. CDR3s include the opening cysteine and the closing phenylalanine or tryptophan. A D gene is named only where the DNA matches it firmly. Size is omitted from some rows. Given values are once, few, many or a class for expanded clones.

size	V	D	J	DNA	CDR3
-	TRBV7-9	TRBD1	TRBJ1-5	TGTGCCAGCAGGGGGGACAGGGGGCTGTATCAGCCCCAGCATTTT	CASRGDRGLYQPQHF
once	TRBV18	-	TRBJ2-2	TGTGCCAGCTCTTTGGTCGCGGGGAACACCGGGGAGCTGTTTTTT	CASSLVAGNTGELFF
once	TRBV7-3	-	TRBJ2-4	TGTGCCAGCAGCTCCCGGGGCAGGGACGCCGTCCCAGAGGACTTC	CASSSRGRDAVPEDF
-	TRBV14	-	TRBJ2-7	TGTGCCAGCAGTCGGGGACGTGGCGCCTACGAGCAGTACTTC	CASSRGRGAYEQYF
-	TRBV14	-	TRBJ2-3	TGTGCCAGCAGCACGGTAACAGATACGCAGTATTTT	CASSTVTDTQYF
once	TRBV5-1	TRBD2	TRBJ2-1	TGCGCCAGCAGCAAAGCGGGAGGGTCCTACAATGAGCAGTTCTTC	CASSKAGGSYNEQFF
-	TRBV4-3	-	TRBJ2-6	TGCGCCAGCAGCCAAGGGGGTGCGGGCTCTGGGGCCAACGTCCTGACTTTC	CASSQGGAGSGANVLTF
few	TRBV29-1	TRBD2	TRBJ2-3	TGCAGCGTTGTAGGAACTAGCGGGAGGGCCTTTAGCACAGATACGCAGTATTTT	CSVVGTSGRAFSTDTQYF
-	TRBV29-1	-	TRBJ2-1	TGCAGCGTTGGGAGCGGGCGAAGCTCCTACAATGAGCAGTTCTTC	CSVGSGRSSYNEQFF
once	TRBV15	-	TRBJ1-2	TGTGCCACCAGCAGAGGGGGGGAGTCCTCGGTTAATGGCTACACCTTC	CATSRGGESSVNGYTF
-	TRBV19	-	TRBJ1-5	TGTGCCAGTAGTATAGGGACAGCTAGCAATCAGCCCCAGCATTTT	CASSIGTASNQPQHF
-	TRBV5-4	TRBD1	TRBJ2-1	TGTGCCAGCAGCTCGACAGGGGTGTTGGGGAATGAGCAGTTCTTC	CASSSTGVLGNEQFF
-	TRBV5-1	TRBD1	TRBJ2-3	TGCGCCAGCAGCTTGGTGGGACAGAGCACAGATACGCAGTATTTT	CASSLVGQSTDTQYF
-	TRBV30	TRBD1	TRBJ1-1	TGTGCCTGGAGTGTACAGGGGAGCACTGAAGCTTTCTTT	CAWSVQGSTEAFF
once	TRBV19	-	TRBJ1-1	TGTGCCAGTAGTTTCGGCCCCGGGGACACTGAAGCTTTCTTT	CASSFGPGDTEAFF
-	TRBV9	-	TRBJ1-3	TGTGCCAGCAGCTTCTCCGGGGGGGCTCCTGGAAACACCATATATTTT	CASSFSGGAPGNTIYF
-	TRBV5-1	-	TRBJ1-2	TGCGCCAGCAGCTTGCGAATTGGGGAGACGTATGGCTACACCTTC	CASSLRIGETYGYTF
-	TRBV6-1	TRBD1	TRBJ2-4	TGTGCCAGCAGCCGACAGGGGGCAGGGAAAAACATTCAGTACTTC	CASSRQGAGKNIQYF
-	TRBV27	-	TRBJ2-1	TGTGCCAGCAGTTTTGGTTCCTACAATGAGCAGTTCTTC	CASSFGSYNEQFF
few	TRBV7-2	-	TRBJ2-7	TGTGCCAGCAGCTTAGTCCAGGCCAGCTCCTACGAGCAGTACTTC	CASSLVQASSYEQYF
-	TRBV29-1	TRBD1	TRBJ1-2	TGCAGCACAGGGGGGGTCAATGGCTACACCTTC	CSTGGVNGYTF
few	TRBV2	-	TRBJ1-6	TGTGCCAGCAGTTCAGGGTTTGGAGGGTCACCCCTCCACTTT	CASSSGFGGSPLHF
-	TRBV7-9	-	TRBJ2-5	TGTGCCAGCAGCTTAATGGGGGAGACCCAGTACTTC	CASSLMGETQYF
-	TRBV29-1	TRBD1	TRBJ2-1	TGCAGCGCAGAGACAGGGGGATTCGATGAGCAGTTCTTC	CSAETGGFDEQFF
-	TRBV15	-	TRBJ2-1	TGTGCCACCAGCCCCGGGGGGCTGCGGGCCTACAATGAGCAGTTCTTC	CATSPGGLRAYNEQFF
-	TRBV5-4	TRBD2	TRBJ2-1	TGTGCCAGCAGCTTGCCTAGCGGATACAATGAGCAGTTCTTC	CASSLPSGYNEQFF
-	TRBV30	-	TRBJ1-2	TGTGCCTGGAGTGTGGTGGGGGCAAACTATGGCTACACCTTC	CAWSVVGANYGYTF
-	TRBV5-6	-	TRBJ1-2	TGTGCCAGCAGCTCGGGACATGGGAACTATGGCTACACCTTC	CASSSGHGNYGYTF
-	TRBV27	TRBD2	TRBJ2-1	TGTGCCAGCAGACCCCCCCCGACTAGCGGAGGGTACAATGAGCAGTTCTTC	CASRPPPTSGGYNEQFF
few	TRBV2	-	TRBJ2-1	TGTGCCAGCAGTGAAAGTTGGCAGGACAATGAGCAGTTCTTC	CASSESWQDNEQFF
-	TRBV19	TRBD2	TRBJ2-1	TGTGCCAGTAGTATATCCCTACTAGCGGGTGGGATCTCCTACAATGAGCAGTTCTTC	CASSISLLAGGISYNEQFF
-	TRBV28	-	TRBJ2-1	TGTGCCAGCCAACTCAAACGGGGCTTCTACAATGAGCAGTTCTTC	CASQLKRGFYNEQFF
-	TRBV9	-	TRBJ2-3	TGTGCCAGCAGCGTAAGCGGACAGAGGCCCACAGATACGCAGTATTTT	CASSVSGQRPTDTQYF
-	TRBV28	-	TRBJ2-7	TGTGCCAGCAGTTTAACCTGGGGCAGCGGTAACTACGAGCAGTACTTC	CASSLTWGSGNYEQYF
-	TRBV6-6	TRBD1	TRBJ1-1	TGTGCCAGCAGTTCCATTGACAGGGGGCTCACTGAAGCTTTCTTT	CASSSIDRGLTEAFF
-	TRBV7-9	-	TRBJ2-7	TGTGCCAGCAACGGTCCGGGAGCTTACGAGCAGTACTTC	CASNGPGAYEQYF
-	TRBV28	-	TRBJ2-3	TGTGCCAGCAGCCCGTATCGGGGGACACTCGCCTTGGATACGCAGTATTTT	CASSPYRGTLALDTQYF
few	TRBV30	-	TRBJ1-1	TGTGCCTGGAGTGTAGGGTCTGAAGCTTTCTTT	CAWSVGSEAFF
once	TRBV7-8	TRBD2	TRBJ2-1	TGTGCCAGCAGCTTTTCGCTAGCGGGAGCCCTCTCCGCCTACAATGAGCAGTTCTTC	CASSFSLAGALSAYNEQFF
-	TRBV6-1	TRBD1	TRBJ2-7	TGTGCCAGCAGTGAACAGGGGGCTAGCTACGAGCAGTACTTC	CASSEQGASYEQYF
-	TRBV7-9	TRBD2	TRBJ2-3	TGTGCCAGCAGCCACCCTAGCGGGAGTTCAGATACGCAGTATTTT	CASSHPSGSSDTQYF
-	TRBV7-2	-	TRBJ1-5	TGTGCCAGCAGCTTAGAAGGACACAATCAGCCCCAGCATTTT	CASSLEGHNQPQHF
many	TRBV4-1	-	TRBJ2-7	TGCGCCAGCAGCCCGCGCGACAGAAAACACTACGAGCAGTACTTC	CASSPRDRKHYEQYF
-	TRBV9	-	TRBJ2-7	TGTGCCAGCAGCGTAGGTTGGCAGGGGAACGAGCAGTACTTC	CASSVGWQGNEQYF
-	TRBV11-3	TRBD2	TRBJ2-5	TGTGCCAGCAGCGCGGGACTAGCGGGAGTGGAGACCCAGTACTTC	CASSAGLAGVETQYF
-	TRBV7-6	-	TRBJ2-1	TGTGCCAGCAGCTTAGTCCAGGTTTATTACGATGAGCAGTTCTTC	CASSLVQVYYDEQFF
-	TRBV5-1	-	TRBJ2-3	TGCGCCAGCAGCTCCTTTGGAACAGATACGCAGTATTTT	CASSSFGTDTQYF
-	TRBV19	TRBD1	TRBJ2-5	TGTGCCAGCGGCTCAGGGGGCACGTCGAGGACCCAGTACTTC	CASGSGGTSRTQYF
-	TRBV15	-	TRBJ2-7	TGTGCCACCAGCAGAGACCGGACTTCTTGGGAGCAGTACTTC	CATSRDRTSWEQYF
few	TRBV6-1	TRBD1	TRBJ2-7	TGTGCCAGCCGCCGGGACAGGGGGCTCTACGAGCAGTACTTC	CASRRDRGLYEQYF
-	TRBV7-2	TRBD2	TRBJ2-7	TGTGCCAGCAGCTCGACCGGGGGGTCCTACGAGCAGTACTTC	CASSSTGGSYEQYF
-	TRBV2	-	TRBJ2-2	TGTGCCAGCAGCCGGGAAGGGCGCACAGGCGGGGAGCTGTTTTTT	CASSREGRTGGELFF
-	TRBV15	-	TRBJ2-1	TGTGCCCTCGCGCCCGACAGTAGCTCCTACAATGAGCAGTTCTTC	CALAPDSSSYNEQFF
-	TRBV7-7	-	TRBJ2-5	TGTGCCAGCAGCCTAGTTCAGGTGGGGGAGACCCAGTACTTC	CASSLVQVGETQYF
once	TRBV28	-	TRBJ2-7	TGTGCCAGCAGTTCCCGTGGAGCGGGCGACTACTACGAGCAGTACTTC	CASSSRGAGDYYEQYF
-	TRBV6-5	-	TRBJ2-5	TGTGCCAGCAGAATGACAGTCTCAGAGACCCAGTACTTC	CASRMTVSETQYF
-	TRBV5-4	TRBD1	TRBJ2-7	TGTGCCAGCAGCACGGGACAGGACAACTACGAGCAGTACTTC	CASSTGQDNYEQYF